These 9 T cell receptor beta chains share one sample of origin, sequenced in a study of blood T cell repertoires in COVID-19. This table comes from immunoSEQ multiplex PCR, and its TCRdb copy is limited to in-frame clones, with some not included. The sample holds fewer than 200,000 clones, less than 90% seen once. Sequenced: PBMCs or T cells enriched from blood (not recorded which). The receptors shown here come from a woman aged 50 to 65 who had recovered from COVID-19.

This chain links TRBV5-1 with TRBJ1-2; D unclear. V was cut by 4 bases and J by 10 bases, with 17 bases left in between. Germline values: CDR1 SGHRS, CDR2 YFSETQ. This CDR3 is built from 13 residues. Written as DNA, the CDR3 is TGCGCCAGCAGCCCAGACATTTTTGAGTACTACACCTTC. Residues: CASSPDIFEYYTF. Full variable domain (missing parts from reference TRBV5-1 and TRBJ1-2): KAGVTQTPRYLIKTRGQQVTLSCSPISGHRSVSWYQQTPGQGLQFLFEYFSETQRNKGNFPGRFSGRQFSNSRSEMNVSTLELGDSALYLCASSPDIFEYYTFGSGTRLTVV.

This chain uses TRBV7-3 with TRBJ2-1, with D unclear. The CDR3 covers 15 residues. Between the trimmed V and J ends, which lost 0 bases and 8 bases, there was a span of 14 bases. Germline CDR1 reads SGHTA; CDR2 reads FQGTGA. The CDR3 coding sequence is TGTGCCAGCAGCTTAACGGGCCCTCTTCGGTATGAGCAGTTCTTC. Translating gives CASSLTGPLRYEQFF.

This clone was seen more than once but under ten times. V is TRBV7-2 and J is TRBJ1-2; D is perhaps TRBD1 (6 bases). Between the trimmed V and J ends, which lost 1 base and 0 bases, there was a span of 6 bases. From germline, CDR1 is SGHTA and CDR2 FQGNSA. The CDR3 length is 14 residues. CDR3 protein: CASSLDRANYGYTF. The CDR3 nucleotides are TGTGCCAGCAGCTTAGACAGGGCTAACTATGGCTACACCTTC.

The chain combines TRBV14 with TRBJ2-5; 8 bases agree with TRBD1. The CDR3 totals 14 residues. Germline CDR1 SGHDN, CDR2 FVKESK. Trimming took 1 base from V and 5 from J; bases not matched to a gene: 3. CDR3 nucleotides: TGTGCCAGCAGCCAAGCCAGGGGGCGGGAGACCCAGTACTTC. Translating gives CASSQARGRETQYF.

The CDR3 protein is CASSPGGAETQYF. The DNA of the CDR3 is TGTGCCAGCTCACCTGGGGGGGCGGAGACCCAGTACTTC. The V call is TRBV18, the J call TRBJ2-5; perhaps TRBD2 as D (7 bases). The CDR3 extends over 13 amino acids. Deletions cut 3 bases from V and 5 bases from J, with 10 bases between. CDR1 and CDR2 (germline): KGHSH, LQKENI.

J is TRBJ1-2 and V is TRBV12-5; D not certain. Between the trimmed V and J ends, which lost 2 bases and 7 bases, there was a span of 20 bases. This CDR3 spans 16 amino acids. Germline V gene sequence: CDR1 LGHNT, CDR2 FRNRAP. This CDR3 reads CASGLLPGIGRSGYTF. CDR3 nucleotide sequence: TGTGCTAGTGGTTTGCTACCCGGTATAGGGAGAAGTGGCTACACCTTC.

The CDR3: CATRSGDSQQYV. CDR3 in DNA: TGTGCCACCCGGTCGGGGGATTCACAGCAGTACGTC. The rearrangement joins TRBV19 to TRBJ2-7; D is perhaps TRBD2 (6 bases). Germline CDR1 and CDR2: LNHDA and SQIVND (reference sequence). V lost 10 bases to trimming and J lost 8 bases, with 18 bases between them. The CDR3 has 12 residues.

The chain carries TRBV4-3 and TRBJ1-4; 8 nucleotides agree with TRBD1. Germline lookup yields CDR1 LGHNA and CDR2 YSLEER. The CDR3 extends over 16 amino acids. Trimming at V came to 0 bases and at J to 6 bases, leaving 6 bases not matched to a gene. This CDR3 is CASSQDGGQGYEKLFF. CDR3 nucleotides: TGCGCCAGCAGCCAAGATGGCGGACAGGGTTATGAAAAACTGTTTTTT.

The rearrangement uses TRBV10-2 and TRBJ2-1; weak D call: TRBD2 (7 bases). Trimming took off 8 bases at V and 0 bases at J, with 11 bases between the two ends. This CDR3 spans 14 amino acids. Germline V gene lookup returns CDR1 WSHSY and CDR2 SAAADI. The CDR3 DNA reads as TGCGCCAGCGGGAGGGGGGGCTCCTACAATGAGCAGTTCTTC. As protein: CASGRGGSYNEQFF.